Each of the 2 T cell receptor beta chains below was sequenced from the same sample in a study of T cells after yellow fever vaccination. From the 5' RACE reads, TCRdb called clonotypes with MiXCR, one entry per CDR3 protein. The data contain over 65,000 distinct CDR3 sequences, about 14% of them singletons. The sample consisted of CD8+ T cells not binding an NS4B(214-222) dextramer, sorted from PBMCs, taken approximately 20 days after the first yellow fever vaccination. The receptors stem from a man between 18 and 35 years old who received the YFV17D yellow fever vaccine.

The chain is built from TRBV5-8 and TRBJ2-1, with TRBD2 identical over 9 bases. CDR3 length: 16 residues. Germline-derived CDR1 and CDR2 are SGHTS and YDEGEE. Trimming cost V 4 bases and J 0 bases; bases outside gene matches: 5. In DNA form, the CDR3 reads TGTGCCAGCAGCACCTTAGCGGGGGCCTCCTACAATGAGCAGTTCTTC. It translates to CASSTLAGASYNEQFF.

This clonotype has just a few counts. The DNA for the CDR3 is TGTGCCAGCAGTTACGATCCGGGGGACAATAGCAATCAGCCCCAGCATTTT. It specifies CASSYDPGDNSNQPQHF. The chain uses TRBV6-2 or TRBV6-3 and TRBJ1-5, with D tentatively TRBD1 (6 bases). The V gene lost 2 bases and the J gene lost 0 bases, with 14 bases spanning the gap. The CDR3 contains 17 residues. Germline CDR1 reads MNHEY; CDR2 reads SVGEGT.